This TCR beta chain is from a study of blood T cell repertoires in COVID-19. CDR1 is SGHRS, CDR2 YFSETQ, per germline. J was trimmed by 9 bases and V by 0 bases; bases with no gene match: 6. This CDR3 contains 15 residues. In the original processing: Amplifying reference gene primers gave estimates of nucleated cell counts. Assay: immunoSEQ multiplex PCR; the TCRdb copy retains only in-frame clones and omits some. V, J and clone size are taken as reported in that table, and D and trimming were inferred from the DNA itself. The table has 55,000 to 80,000 clones, about 80% seen once. The V gene is TRBV5-1, the J gene TRBJ2-1; 10 nucleotides agree with TRBD2. The TCR sequence derives from a man between 65 and 85 years old with acute or convalescent COVID-19. The sample consisted of peripheral blood. The CDR3 DNA reads as TGCGCCAGCAGCTTGGGTGCTAGCGGGAGTGGTGAGCAGTTCTTC. Amino acids: CASSLGASGSGEQFF.